A selection of T cell receptor beta chains follows, all from one sample in a study of blood T cell repertoires in COVID-19. Sequenced by immunoSEQ multiplex PCR; TCRdb stores in-frame clones only, minus some. The repertoire has about 110,000 clones, 84% of them found once; the top ten carry under 7%. Sample: peripheral blood. These receptors all stem from a woman aged 50 to 60 with acute or convalescent COVID-19. CDR3s include the opening cysteine and the closing phenylalanine or tryptophan. The D gene is left open where the match is weak. Rows give clone size only sometimes, using once, few, many, or a class for an expanded clone.

CDR3nt: TGTGCCAGCAGCCAAGATTCCGCGGGGGGAAAACTGTTTTTT
CDR3aa: CASSQDSAGGKLFF
abundance: NA
v_gene: TRBV3-1/TRBV3-2
d_gene: NA
j_gene: TRBJ1-4
len: 14

CDR3nt: TGTGCCAGCAGTTTAAACGGACTTGAAGCTTTCTTT
CDR3aa: CASSLNGLEAFF
abundance: NA
v_gene: TRBV12-3/TRBV12-4
d_gene: NA
j_gene: TRBJ1-1
len: 12

CDR3nt: TGCGCCAGCAGCTTTGGACAGGGCTACGTATACGAGCAGTACTTC
CDR3aa: CASSFGQGYVYEQYF
abundance: few
v_gene: TRBV5-1
d_gene: TRBD1
j_gene: TRBJ2-7
len: 15

CDR3nt: TGTGCCAGCAGTTTAGCGGGGGGGCGACACAATGAGCAGTTCTTC
CDR3aa: CASSLAGGRHNEQFF
abundance: NA
v_gene: TRBV28
d_gene: TRBD2
j_gene: TRBJ2-1
len: 15

CDR3nt: TGTGCCAGCAGTCTTAGGACAGGGGGAGGCACTGAAGCTTTCTTT
CDR3aa: CASSLRTGGGTEAFF
abundance: NA
v_gene: TRBV28
d_gene: TRBD1
j_gene: TRBJ1-1
len: 15

CDR3nt: TGTGCCTGGAGTGTCCGACGGGGTTGGGGCTACACCTTC
CDR3aa: CAWSVRRGWGYTF
abundance: NA
v_gene: TRBV30
d_gene: NA
j_gene: TRBJ1-2
len: 13

CDR3nt: TGTGCCACCAGTGACTCCACGGACAGCGTTTTTGGAAAGACGTATGGCTACACCTTC
CDR3aa: CATSDSTDSVFGKTYGYTF
abundance: NA
v_gene: TRBV24-1
d_gene: NA
j_gene: TRBJ1-2
len: 19

CDR3nt: TGCGCCAGCAGCCCGTTTCTCCGCGGGGGGGCTGGAGATACGCAGTATTTT
CDR3aa: CASSPFLRGGAGDTQYF
abundance: NA
v_gene: TRBV5-1
d_gene: TRBD2
j_gene: TRBJ2-3
len: 17

CDR3nt: TGTGCCAGCAGCCCCAACAGCTCCGGGGAGCTGTTTTTT
CDR3aa: CASSPNSSGELFF
abundance: NA
v_gene: TRBV7-9
d_gene: NA
j_gene: TRBJ2-2
len: 13

CDR3nt: TGTGCCACCAGCTTGACAGGGAACTATGGCTACACCTTC
CDR3aa: CATSLTGNYGYTF
abundance: NA
v_gene: TRBV24-1
d_gene: TRBD1
j_gene: TRBJ1-2
len: 13

CDR3nt: TGTGCCAGTAGTTTACAGGGTACTAACTATGGCTACACCTTC
CDR3aa: CASSLQGTNYGYTF
abundance: once
v_gene: TRBV19
d_gene: NA
j_gene: TRBJ1-2
len: 14

CDR3nt: TGTGCCAGTACGGCAGCCCCAGGGGCGAACACCGGGGAGCTGTTTTTT
CDR3aa: CASTAAPGANTGELFF
abundance: once
v_gene: TRBV19
d_gene: NA
j_gene: TRBJ2-2
len: 16

CDR3nt: TGCGCCAGCAGTGAGGGGACAGTCTACGAGCAGTACTTC
CDR3aa: CASSEGTVYEQYF
abundance: NA
v_gene: TRBV10-2
d_gene: TRBD1
j_gene: TRBJ2-7
len: 13

CDR3nt: TGTGCCAGCGGTAGGCCCTGGGAGCGCGGGGGCTACACCTTC
CDR3aa: CASGRPWERGGYTF
abundance: NA
v_gene: TRBV28
d_gene: NA
j_gene: TRBJ1-2
len: 14

CDR3nt: TGTGCCAGCAGCTTACAGGCCCTCCCCCAGGTCCCTACCCATGAGCAGTTCTTC
CDR3aa: CASSLQALPQVPTHEQFF
abundance: NA
v_gene: TRBV7-2
d_gene: NA
j_gene: TRBJ2-1
len: 18

CDR3nt: TGCGCCAGCAGCTTGGAGGGACAGGGGGCCTACGAGCAGTACTTC
CDR3aa: CASSLEGQGAYEQYF
abundance: NA
v_gene: TRBV5-1
d_gene: TRBD1
j_gene: TRBJ2-7
len: 15

CDR3nt: TGTGCCTGGAGTTTGCGACTAGGGGTGTACGAGCAGTACTTC
CDR3aa: CAWSLRLGVYEQYF
abundance: NA
v_gene: TRBV30
d_gene: NA
j_gene: TRBJ2-7
len: 14

CDR3nt: TGTGCCAGCAGATCACCGGGGGTGGTTGAAAAACTGTTTTTT
CDR3aa: CASRSPGVVEKLFF
abundance: NA
v_gene: TRBV28
d_gene: NA
j_gene: TRBJ1-4
len: 14

CDR3nt: TGTGCCATCAGTGTGGGGCTGGGGTCAAAAGAGCAGTACTTC
CDR3aa: CAISVGLGSKEQYF
abundance: few
v_gene: TRBV10-3
d_gene: NA
j_gene: TRBJ2-7
len: 14

CDR3nt: TGTGCCAGTAGTAGCCTACAGGGAAACTATGGCTACACCTTC
CDR3aa: CASSSLQGNYGYTF
abundance: few
v_gene: TRBV19
d_gene: NA
j_gene: TRBJ1-2
len: 14

CDR3nt: TGTGCCAGCAGCACGGGACTAGCGGCTAGCACAGATACGCAGTATTTT
CDR3aa: CASSTGLAASTDTQYF
abundance: once
v_gene: TRBV7-3
d_gene: TRBD2
j_gene: TRBJ2-3
len: 16

CDR3nt: TGTGCTTCGGGGGGAGGCACTGAAGCTTTCTTT
CDR3aa: CASGGGTEAFF
abundance: NA
v_gene: TRBV9
d_gene: NA
j_gene: TRBJ1-1
len: 11

CDR3nt: TGTGCCAGCATGGGGGCGAGCTCCTACAATGAGCAGTTCTTC
CDR3aa: CASMGASSYNEQFF
abundance: many
v_gene: TRBV28
d_gene: NA
j_gene: TRBJ2-1
len: 14

CDR3nt: TGTGCCAGCAGCTTGAATAGTCAAGAGACCCAGTACTTC
CDR3aa: CASSLNSQETQYF
abundance: NA
v_gene: TRBV5-4
d_gene: NA
j_gene: TRBJ2-5
len: 13

CDR3nt: TGTGCCAGCACACCCGGGGATTGGAACTATGGCTACACCTTC
CDR3aa: CASTPGDWNYGYTF
abundance: NA
v_gene: TRBV28
d_gene: NA
j_gene: TRBJ1-2
len: 14

CDR3nt: TGTGCCAGCAGCCAAAGGGGCGGGGGGGCAAGTGAGCAGTTCTTC
CDR3aa: CASSQRGGGASEQFF
abundance: NA
v_gene: TRBV3-1/TRBV3-2
d_gene: TRBD2
j_gene: TRBJ2-1
len: 15

CDR3nt: TGTGCCAGCAGCGTAGAGGCGGGGGGAAACAGGGAGCAGTTCTTC
CDR3aa: CASSVEAGGNREQFF
abundance: NA
v_gene: TRBV9
d_gene: TRBD2
j_gene: TRBJ2-1
len: 15

CDR3nt: TGTGCCAGCAGCGTGGGTTTGCTCGGAGGCTATGGCTACACCTTC
CDR3aa: CASSVGLLGGYGYTF
abundance: NA
v_gene: TRBV9
d_gene: NA
j_gene: TRBJ1-2
len: 15

CDR3nt: TGCGCCAGCAGTAAGGGACAGGGGTTGGAGCAGTACTTC
CDR3aa: CASSKGQGLEQYF
abundance: NA
v_gene: TRBV10-2
d_gene: TRBD1
j_gene: TRBJ2-7
len: 13